A selection of T cell receptor beta chains follows, all from one sample in a study of T cell changes during pregnancy in multiple sclerosis. Here immunoSEQ multiplex PCR was the method, and the copy in TCRdb shows in-frame clones only, minus some. Among 35,000 to 50,000 clones listed, around 90% were seen once. This sample comprised CD4+ T cells from peripheral blood mononuclear cells, obtained in the second trimester of pregnancy. All receptors derive from a female donor with multiple sclerosis, enrolled in a pregnancy study. CDR3s include the opening cysteine and the closing phenylalanine or tryptophan. D genes are given only for firm matches. Expanded clones are given a class, and other clones once, few, many or no size at all.

>TRBV5-1|-|-|TRBJ2-3
TGCGCCAGCAAGGACTTAAACACAGATACGCAGTATTTT
CASKDLNTDTQYF
>TRBV5-1|TRBD1|-|TRBJ2-6
TGCGCCAGCAGCTTGAACAGGGGGCACCTAGGTGGCGGGGCCAACGTCCTGACTTTC
CASSLNRGHLGGGANVLTF
>TRBV9|-|-|TRBJ2-5
TGTGCCAGCAGCCTCTACGAGGGGGGGCACGCGGAGACCCAGTACTTC
CASSLYEGGHAETQYF
>TRBV6-6|TRBD2|-|TRBJ2-5
TGTGCCAGCATAATGAGACTAGCGGAGACCCAGTACTTC
CASIMRLAETQYF
>TRBV6-1|TRBD1|-|TRBJ1-1
TGTGCCAGCAGGAAGGAGGCAGGGGGGACTGAAGCTTTCTTT
CASRKEAGGTEAFF
>TRBV14|TRBD2|-|TRBJ2-1
TGTGCCAGCAGCCAAGACCTGCGCCGGACTAGCGGGAGGGGCTGGAATGAGCAGTTCTTC
CASSQDLRRTSGRGWNEQFF
>TRBV28|-|-|TRBJ2-7
TGTGCCAGCAGTTTTACGGGTCGAATCTACGAGCAGTACTTC
CASSFTGRIYEQYF
>TRBV7-8|TRBD1|-|TRBJ2-6
TGTGCCAGCAGCATGGACAGGGGGCCCTCTGGGGCCAACGTCCTGACTTTC
CASSMDRGPSGANVLTF
>TRBV30|-|many|TRBJ1-4
TGTGCCTGGAGTGGCGGCGGTAACTCACTAGAAAAACTGTTTTTT
CAWSGGGNSLEKLFF
>TRBV5-1|-|-|TRBJ1-5
TGCGCCAGCAGCTGGCTCGGGGGCAATCAGCCCCAGCATTTT
CASSWLGGNQPQHF
>TRBV30|-|-|TRBJ1-6
TGTGCCTGGAGTGTAAGGCGGCCAGTGATGGATTCACCCCTCCACTTT
CAWSVRRPVMDSPLHF
>TRBV19|TRBD2|-|TRBJ2-7
TGTGCCAGTAGTATAGGACTAGCGGGAACCTACGAGCAGTACTTC
CASSIGLAGTYEQYF
>TRBV28|-|once|TRBJ1-4
TGTGCCAGCAGTTTATGGCAGGGCAATGAAAAACTGTTTTTT
CASSLWQGNEKLFF
>TRBV11-3|-|once|TRBJ2-7
TGTGCCAGCAGCTTAAGTGCACAGGGCACCCACGAGCAGTACTTC
CASSLSAQGTHEQYF
>TRBV2|TRBD1|-|TRBJ1-5
TGTGCCAGCAGTGTCAGACAGGGAGGAGATCAGCCCCAGCATTTT
CASSVRQGGDQPQHF
>TRBV28|TRBD2|-|TRBJ2-7
TGTGCCAGCAGTCTTAGTAGCGGGAGTTTCCACGAGCAGTACTTC
CASSLSSGSFHEQYF
>TRBV28|-|-|TRBJ2-5
TGTGCCAGCAGTTGGGTAGGACAGAACCAAGAGACCCAGTACTTC
CASSWVGQNQETQYF
>TRBV28|TRBD1|-|TRBJ2-2
TGTGCCAGCAGTTTTGGGACAGGAGACACCGGGGAGCTGTTTTTT
CASSFGTGDTGELFF
>TRBV10-3|TRBD1|-|TRBJ1-5
TGTGCCATCAGAGCCGGACAGGATGGGAATCAGCCCCAGCATTTT
CAIRAGQDGNQPQHF
>TRBV7-3|TRBD2|-|TRBJ2-1
TGTGCCAGCAGCTTATACCCCCTAGCGGACTACAATGAGCAGTTCTTC
CASSLYPLADYNEQFF
>TRBV14|-|-|TRBJ2-1
TGTGCCAGCAGCCAAGACCCCGCCCTCACGCGGCCCCCTGAGCAGTTCTTC
CASSQDPALTRPPEQFF
>TRBV7-2|TRBD1|-|TRBJ2-7
TGTGCCAGCAGTTGGGCCGGGACAGGGTCCTACGAGCAGTACTTC
CASSWAGTGSYEQYF
>TRBV19|-|once|TRBJ1-1
TGTGCCAGTAGGGGGCATCCGAACACTGAAGCTTTCTTT
CASRGHPNTEAFF